The 15 T cell receptor beta chains listed next were all sequenced from one sample in a study of shared T cell receptors in the human thymus. Assay used: immunoSEQ multiplex PCR; TCRdb lists only in-frame clones, some missing. Among approximately 730,000 clones, 80% to 90% were seen once, and the ten largest hold 0.0095% to 0.011%. The sample also formed part of further work on human thymus T cells.

Sequencing was carried out using thymocytes. The receptors originated from a girl less than two years old with a congenital heart defect.

The chain joins TRBV28 to TRBJ1-3, with TRBD1 as a possible D gene (5 bases). Germline V gene data show CDR1 as MDHEN and CDR2 as SYDVKM. The CDR3 extends over 14 amino acids. Trimming pared 3 bases from V and 2 bases from J, leaving 8 bases between. The CDR3 here is CASSFWGAGNTIYF. CDR3 sequence (DNA): TGTGCCAGCAGTTTCTGGGGGGCTGGAAACACCATATATTTT.

The chain combines TRBV18 with TRBJ2-4; 8 nucleotides line up with TRBD1. The germline V gene has CDR1 KGHSH and CDR2 LQKENI. The CDR3 covers 15 residues. The J segment lost 1 base and the V segment lost 3 bases, leaving 2 bases of the junction unmatched. CDR3 nucleotides: TGTGCCAGCTCACCGCGGACAGGGGCCAAAAACATTCAGTACTTC. It translates to CASSPRTGAKNIQYF.

The chain has TRBV5-1 and TRBJ2-2, with unresolved D. Germline values: CDR1 SGHRS, CDR2 YFSETQ. The V end was cut by 0 bases, the J end by 3 bases, with 9 bases between. The CDR3 consists of 15 residues. CDR3 bases: TGCGCCAGCAGCTTGGAAGCGACTCACACCGGGGAGCTGTTTTTT. It specifies CASSLEATHTGELFF.

The chain couples TRBV4-3 to TRBJ1-1, with D hard to call. The CDR3 runs to 15 residues. Looked up from germline, CDR1 is LGHNA and CDR2 is YSLEER. V shed 5 bases and J shed 5 bases, with 18 bases lying between them. The CDR3 nucleotides are TGCGCCAGCAGCAGCGCAGACGGTAATACTACTGAAGCTTTCTTT. Translating it yields CASSSADGNTTEAFF.

The CDR3 DNA reads as TGTGCCAGCAGTTACGAAACAGGGGTCTATGGCTACACCTTC. This codes for CASSYETGVYGYTF. The chain has TRBV6-5 and TRBJ1-2; 7 nucleotides line up with TRBD1. Germline loops: CDR1 MNHEY, CDR2 SVGAGI. Unmatched junction bases numbered 4, after V lost 2 bases and J lost 4 bases. There are 14 residues in the CDR3.

The chain couples TRBV7-6 to TRBJ2-1; D remains unclear. This CDR3 is 17 amino acids long. Germline loops: CDR1 SGHVS, CDR2 FNYEAQ. Trimming left V 2 bases short and J 6 bases short, with 20 bases between. The chain's CDR3 is CASSLRSAAYPGNEQFF. The CDR3 nucleotides are TGTGCCAGCAGCTTAAGGTCCGCGGCTTACCCTGGCAATGAGCAGTTCTTC.

The rearrangement links TRBV19 to TRBJ1-1; D remains ambiguous. The CDR3 length is 12 residues. The V gene's germline CDR1 is LNHDA and CDR2 SQIVND (reference sequence). V lost 5 bases, J lost 1 base, and 5 bases lay in between. The CDR3 reads CASSRGNTEAFF. CDR3 sequence (DNA): TGTGCCAGTAGTCGGGGGAACACTGAAGCTTTCTTT.

This clone was seen a single time. J is TRBJ2-2 and V is TRBV14; 7 positions match TRBD2. Germline V CDR1 and CDR2: SGHDN, FVKESK. The CDR3 extends over 19 amino acids. With V trimmed by 2 bases and J by 2 bases, 14 bases remained unmatched. The CDR3 loop reads CASSQPLVGGIPNTGELFF. CDR3 sequence (DNA): TGTGCCAGCAGCCAACCACTCGTGGGGGGGATTCCTAACACCGGGGAGCTGTTTTTT.

The chain recombines TRBV7-2 with TRBJ1-6, with 7 bases matching TRBD1. Trimming took 4 bases from V and 6 from J; bases not matched to a gene: 3. CDR1 and CDR2 from the germline V gene are SGHTA and FQGNSA. The CDR3 has 14 amino acids. As DNA, the CDR3 is TGTGCCAGCAGCTCGGGACAGCTTAATTCACCCCTCCACTTT. Amino acids: CASSSGQLNSPLHF.

This rearrangement joins TRBV27 to TRBJ1-1; 7 bases are a match to TRBD1. The CDR3 spans 17 residues. Trimming cost V 5 bases and J 0 bases; bases outside gene matches: 12. The germline V gene encodes CDR1 MNHEY and CDR2 SMNVEV (reference sequence). The CDR3 is CASSPQYRGRMNTEAFF. DNA of the CDR3: TGTGCCAGCAGTCCCCAGTACAGGGGAAGAATGAACACTGAAGCTTTCTTT.

The J gene is TRBJ1-5, the V gene TRBV19; D remains unclear. The germline V gene has CDR1 LNHDA and CDR2 SQIVND (reference sequence). The CDR3 consists of 18 residues. Trimming cost V 3 bases and J 4 bases, with 22 bases left between them. CDR3 residues: CASSILPKVWQANQPQHF. In DNA, the CDR3 is TGTGCCAGTAGTATCCTCCCCAAAGTGTGGCAGGCAAATCAGCCCCAGCATTTT.

As DNA, the CDR3 is TGTGCCAGCAGGAAGAGCACGAGAGGCACTAATGAAAAACTGTTTTTT. Its protein product is CASRKSTRGTNEKLFF. The J gene is TRBJ1-4, the V gene TRBV7-9, with unresolved D. Germline assignment: CDR1 SEHNR and CDR2 FQNEAQ (reference sequence). The CDR3 length is 16 residues. The germline V and J ends were trimmed by 6 bases and 2 bases, with 16 bases remaining between them.

The V and J genes are TRBV19 and TRBJ1-1, with 8 bases that match TRBD1. V dropped 5 bases and J dropped 2; count of bases not matched to a gene: 10. Germline V gene lookup returns CDR1 LNHDA and CDR2 SQIVND (reference sequence). This CDR3 spans 16 amino acids. The CDR3 region is CASSAHRGAFNTEAFF. In DNA form, the CDR3 reads TGTGCCAGTAGTGCCCACAGGGGGGCATTTAACACTGAAGCTTTCTTT.

The chain carries TRBV6-6 and TRBJ1-1; possible D gene TRBD1, 6 bases. The CDR3 has 14 residues. Germline values: CDR1 MNHNY, CDR2 SVGAGI (reference sequence). Trimming removed 6 bases from V and 3 bases from J, with 14 bases in between. The CDR3 spells CASSRRGADTEAFF. DNA of the CDR3: TGTGCCAGCAGCCGCAGGGGAGCAGACACTGAAGCTTTCTTT.

The V gene is TRBV15, the J gene TRBJ2-1; the D gene is possibly TRBD2 (6 bases). CDR1 and CDR2 (germline): LNHNV, YYDKDF (reference sequence). This CDR3 has 13 amino acids. Trimming took off 1 base at V and 12 bases at J, with 13 bases between the two ends. For the CDR3, the DNA is TGTGCCACCAGCAGAGGCCACCGCGGGGTGCAGTTCTTC. This gives the protein CATSRGHRGVQFF.